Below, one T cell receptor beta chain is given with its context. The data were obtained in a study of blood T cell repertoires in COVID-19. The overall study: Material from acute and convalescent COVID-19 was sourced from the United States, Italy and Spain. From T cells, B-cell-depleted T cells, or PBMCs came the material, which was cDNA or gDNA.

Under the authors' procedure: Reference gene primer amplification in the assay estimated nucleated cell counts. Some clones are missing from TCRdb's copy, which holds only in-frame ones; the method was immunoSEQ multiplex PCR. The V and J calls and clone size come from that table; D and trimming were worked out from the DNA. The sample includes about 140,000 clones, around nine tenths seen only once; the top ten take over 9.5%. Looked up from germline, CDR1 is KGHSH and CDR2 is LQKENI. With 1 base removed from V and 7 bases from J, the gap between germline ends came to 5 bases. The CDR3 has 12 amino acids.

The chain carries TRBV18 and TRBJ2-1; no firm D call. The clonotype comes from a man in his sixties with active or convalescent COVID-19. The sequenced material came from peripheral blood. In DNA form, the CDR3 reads TGTGCCAGCTCACCACAACGGAATGAGCAGTTCTTC. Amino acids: CASSPQRNEQFF.